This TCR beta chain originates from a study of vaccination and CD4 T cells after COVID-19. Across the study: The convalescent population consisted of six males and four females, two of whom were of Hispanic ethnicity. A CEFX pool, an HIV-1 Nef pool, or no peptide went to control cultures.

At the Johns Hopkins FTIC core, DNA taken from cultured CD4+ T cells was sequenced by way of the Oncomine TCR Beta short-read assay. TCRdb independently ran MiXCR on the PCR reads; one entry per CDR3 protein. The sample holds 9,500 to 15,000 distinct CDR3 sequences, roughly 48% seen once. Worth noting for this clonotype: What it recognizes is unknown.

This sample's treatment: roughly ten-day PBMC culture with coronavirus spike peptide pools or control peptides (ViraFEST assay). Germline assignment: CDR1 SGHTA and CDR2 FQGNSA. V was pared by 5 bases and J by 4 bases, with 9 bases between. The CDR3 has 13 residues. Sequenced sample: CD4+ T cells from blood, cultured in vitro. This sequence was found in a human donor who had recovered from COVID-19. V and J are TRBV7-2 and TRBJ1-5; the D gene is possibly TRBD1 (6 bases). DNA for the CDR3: TGTGCCAGCAGCCCTGACAGGAATCAGCCCCAGCATTTT. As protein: CASSPDRNQPQHF.